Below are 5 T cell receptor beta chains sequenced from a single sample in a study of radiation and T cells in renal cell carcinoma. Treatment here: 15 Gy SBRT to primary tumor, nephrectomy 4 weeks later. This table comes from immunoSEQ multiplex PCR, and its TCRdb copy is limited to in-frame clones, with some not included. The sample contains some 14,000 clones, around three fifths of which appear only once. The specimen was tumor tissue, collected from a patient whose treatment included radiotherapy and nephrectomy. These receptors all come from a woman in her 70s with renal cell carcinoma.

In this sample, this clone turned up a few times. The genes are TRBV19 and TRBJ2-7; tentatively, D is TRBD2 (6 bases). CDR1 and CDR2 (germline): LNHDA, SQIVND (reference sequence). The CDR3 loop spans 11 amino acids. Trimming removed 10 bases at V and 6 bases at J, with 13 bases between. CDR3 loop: CATLSGVEQYF. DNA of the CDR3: TGTGCCACCCTCTCGGGGGTCGAGCAGTACTTC.

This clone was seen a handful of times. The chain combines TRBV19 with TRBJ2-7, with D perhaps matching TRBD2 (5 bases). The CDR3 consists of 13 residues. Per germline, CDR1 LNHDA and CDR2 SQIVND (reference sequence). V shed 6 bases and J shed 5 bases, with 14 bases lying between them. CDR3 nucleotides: TGTGCCAGTAGGGAGGACCCGCGGCACGAGCAGTACTTC. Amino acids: CASREDPRHEQYF.

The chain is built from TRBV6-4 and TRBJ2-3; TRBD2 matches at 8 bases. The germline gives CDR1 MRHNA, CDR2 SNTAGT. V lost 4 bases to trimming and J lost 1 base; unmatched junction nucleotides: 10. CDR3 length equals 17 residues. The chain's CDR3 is CASSVGSGRAGTDTQYF. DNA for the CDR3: TGTGCCAGCAGTGTGGGGAGCGGGAGAGCTGGCACAGATACGCAGTATTTT.

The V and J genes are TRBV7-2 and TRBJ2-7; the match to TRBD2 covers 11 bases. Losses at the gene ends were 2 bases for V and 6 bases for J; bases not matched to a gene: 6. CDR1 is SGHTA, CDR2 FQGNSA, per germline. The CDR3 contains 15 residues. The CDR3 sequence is CASSLTELAGAEQYF. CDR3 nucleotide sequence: TGTGCCAGCAGCTTAACCGAACTAGCGGGAGCCGAGCAGTACTTC.

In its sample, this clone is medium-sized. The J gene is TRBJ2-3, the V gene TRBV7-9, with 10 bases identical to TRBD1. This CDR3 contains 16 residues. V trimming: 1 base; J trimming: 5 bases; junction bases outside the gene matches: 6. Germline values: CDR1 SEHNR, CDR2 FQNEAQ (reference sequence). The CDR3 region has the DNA TGTGCCAGCAGCTTAGGAGGGACAGGGGTAGGAGATACGCAGTATTTT. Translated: CASSLGGTGVGDTQYF.